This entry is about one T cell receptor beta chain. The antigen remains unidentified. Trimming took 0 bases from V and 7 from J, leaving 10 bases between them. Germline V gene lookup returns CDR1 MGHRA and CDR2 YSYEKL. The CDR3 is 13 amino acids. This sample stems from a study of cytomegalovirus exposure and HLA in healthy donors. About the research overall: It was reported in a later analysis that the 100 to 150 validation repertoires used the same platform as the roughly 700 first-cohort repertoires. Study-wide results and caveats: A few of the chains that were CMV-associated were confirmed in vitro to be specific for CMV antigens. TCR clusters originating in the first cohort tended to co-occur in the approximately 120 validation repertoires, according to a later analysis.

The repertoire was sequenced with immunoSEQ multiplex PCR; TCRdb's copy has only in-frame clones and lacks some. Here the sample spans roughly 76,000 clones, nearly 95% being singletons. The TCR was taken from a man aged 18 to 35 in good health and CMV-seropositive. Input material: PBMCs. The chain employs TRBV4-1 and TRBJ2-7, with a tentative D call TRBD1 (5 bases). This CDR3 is CASSQDRRTEQYF. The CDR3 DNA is TGCGCCAGCAGCCAAGATCGTCGGACAGAGCAGTACTTC.